These T cell receptor beta chains were read from a single sample in a study of identical twins. TCRdb re-derived calls from the 5' RACE reads in MiXCR, one entry per CDR3 protein. Counted here are roughly 690,000 distinct CDR3 sequences, 21% occurring once; the ten biggest clones make up more than 4%. Another study also made use of these data, one on T cells expressing NK-cell markers.

The sequenced sample consisted of PBMCs. Receptor source: a woman under 30 in good health. Both conserved end residues are part of each CDR3. D genes are given only for firm matches. A clone size is listed for some rows: how often the clone was seen (once, few, many), or a class if it is expanded.

NA	TRBV12-3/TRBV12-4	TRBJ2-2	NA	TGTGCCAGCAGGACTATAACCGGGGAGCTGTTTTTT	CASRTITGELFF
NA	TRBV5-1	TRBJ2-1	NA	TGCGCCAGCAGCTTGGCCAGAGGGGGGGCCTTCAATGAGCAGTTCTTC	CASSLARGGAFNEQFF
few	TRBV7-2	TRBJ2-1	NA	TGTGCCAGCGGCAACCCTCCAGCAATCCCCTACAATGAGCAGTTCTTC	CASGNPPAIPYNEQFF
NA	TRBV7-8	TRBJ2-1	TRBD2	TGTGCCAGCAGCTTAGAGTTTGCTAGCGGGACCTCCTACAATGAGCAGTTCTTC	CASSLEFASGTSYNEQFF
NA	TRBV6-1	TRBJ2-1	NA	TGTGCCAGCATCCTACATGGAGGGGGTGACAATGAGCAGTTCTTC	CASILHGGGDNEQFF
few	TRBV24-1	TRBJ2-7	NA	TGTGCCGCCCTTTTCGCGTTAGAGGGCGAGCAGTACTTC	CAALFALEGEQYF
NA	TRBV6-5	TRBJ1-2	NA	TGTGCCACCAAGAGGCAGCACGACGGCTACACCTTC	CATKRQHDGYTF
NA	TRBV20-1	TRBJ1-2	TRBD1	TGCAGTGCTAGAGAGGGCTACAGGGGAAACTATGGCTACACCTTC	CSAREGYRGNYGYTF
few	TRBV6-5	TRBJ2-7	NA	TGTGCCAGCAGTTACTCGCCGGTCAACTCCTACGAGCAGTACTTC	CASSYSPVNSYEQYF
many	TRBV7-9	TRBJ1-2	TRBD1	TGTGCCAGCAGCCTCTACAGGGGCTATGGCTACACCTTC	CASSLYRGYGYTF
many	TRBV29-1	TRBJ2-7	NA	TGCAGCGCCGGCAAGGCGATTTACGAGCAGTACTTC	CSAGKAIYEQYF
NA	TRBV20-1	TRBJ2-2	NA	TGCAGTGCCCACCGGGACCCAGACCGGGAGCTGTTTTTT	CSAHRDPDRELFF
NA	TRBV6-5	TRBJ2-3	TRBD2	TGTGCCAGCAGTTATCGGAGCGGGGGTGGGTCAGATACGCAGTATTTT	CASSYRSGGGSDTQYF
many	TRBV15	TRBJ2-1	NA	TGTGCCACCAGCAGCGACAGGAGCTCCTACAATGAGCAGTTCTTC	CATSSDRSSYNEQFF
few	TRBV5-1	TRBJ2-3	NA	TGCGCCAGCAGCTTGGAGGTCGGCACAGATACGCAGTATTTT	CASSLEVGTDTQYF
NA	TRBV13	TRBJ2-3	NA	TGTGCCAGCAGCCCCTGGGACAGCACAGATACGCAGTATTTT	CASSPWDSTDTQYF
few	TRBV6-5	TRBJ2-7	NA	TGTGCCAGCAGTTACTCGGAGACATACCCCAACGGCGAGCAGTACTTC	CASSYSETYPNGEQYF